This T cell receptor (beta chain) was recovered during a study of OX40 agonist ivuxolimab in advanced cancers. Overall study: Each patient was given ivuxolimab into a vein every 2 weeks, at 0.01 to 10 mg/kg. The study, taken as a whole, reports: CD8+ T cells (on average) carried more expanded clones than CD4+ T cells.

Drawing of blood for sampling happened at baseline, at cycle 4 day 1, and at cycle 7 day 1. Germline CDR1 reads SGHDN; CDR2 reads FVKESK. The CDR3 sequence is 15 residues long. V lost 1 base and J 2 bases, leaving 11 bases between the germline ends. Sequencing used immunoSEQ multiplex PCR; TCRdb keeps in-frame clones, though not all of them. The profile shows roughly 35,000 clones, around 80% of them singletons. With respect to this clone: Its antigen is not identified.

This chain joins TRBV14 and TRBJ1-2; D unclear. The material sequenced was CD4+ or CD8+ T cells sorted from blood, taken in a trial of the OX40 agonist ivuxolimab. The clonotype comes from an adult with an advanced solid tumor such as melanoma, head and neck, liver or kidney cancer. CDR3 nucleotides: TGTGCCAGCAGCCAAGTCGGCAGCTGGAACTATGGCTACACCTTC. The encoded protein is CASSQVGSWNYGYTF.